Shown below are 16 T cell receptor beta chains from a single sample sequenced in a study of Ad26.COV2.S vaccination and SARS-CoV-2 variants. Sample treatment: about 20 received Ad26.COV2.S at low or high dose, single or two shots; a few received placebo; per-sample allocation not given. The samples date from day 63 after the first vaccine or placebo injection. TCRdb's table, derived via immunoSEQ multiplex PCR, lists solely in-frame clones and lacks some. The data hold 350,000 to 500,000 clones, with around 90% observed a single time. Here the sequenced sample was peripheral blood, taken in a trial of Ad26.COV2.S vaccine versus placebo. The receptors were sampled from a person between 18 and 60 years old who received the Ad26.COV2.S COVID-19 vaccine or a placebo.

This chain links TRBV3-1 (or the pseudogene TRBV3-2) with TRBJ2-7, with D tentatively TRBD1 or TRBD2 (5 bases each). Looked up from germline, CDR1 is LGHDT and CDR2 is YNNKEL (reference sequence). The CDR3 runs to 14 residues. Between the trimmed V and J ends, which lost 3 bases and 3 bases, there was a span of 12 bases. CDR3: CASSHSGTNYEQYF. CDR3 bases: TGTGCCAGCAGCCATTCCGGGACCAACTACGAGCAGTACTTC.

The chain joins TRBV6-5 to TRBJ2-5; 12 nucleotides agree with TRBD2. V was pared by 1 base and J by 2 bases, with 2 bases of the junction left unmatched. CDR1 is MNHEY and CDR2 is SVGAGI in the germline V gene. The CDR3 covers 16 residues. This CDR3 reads CASSYWTSGVQETQYF. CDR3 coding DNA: TGTGCCAGCAGTTACTGGACTAGCGGGGTTCAAGAGACCCAGTACTTC.

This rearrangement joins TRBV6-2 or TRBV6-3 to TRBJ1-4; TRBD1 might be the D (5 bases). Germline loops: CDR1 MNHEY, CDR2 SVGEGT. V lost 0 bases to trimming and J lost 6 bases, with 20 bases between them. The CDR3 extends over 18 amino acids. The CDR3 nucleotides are TGTGCCAGCAGTTACTCCAACCTTGCGGACAAGAACGATGAAAAACTGTTTTTT. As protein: CASSYSNLADKNDEKLFF.

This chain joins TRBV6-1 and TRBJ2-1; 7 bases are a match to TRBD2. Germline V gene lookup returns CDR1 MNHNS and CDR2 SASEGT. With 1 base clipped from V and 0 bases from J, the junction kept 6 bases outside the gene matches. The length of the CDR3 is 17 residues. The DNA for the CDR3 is TGTGCCAGCAGTGAAGAGTGGACTAGGAGCTCCTACAATGAGCAGTTCTTC. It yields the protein CASSEEWTRSSYNEQFF.

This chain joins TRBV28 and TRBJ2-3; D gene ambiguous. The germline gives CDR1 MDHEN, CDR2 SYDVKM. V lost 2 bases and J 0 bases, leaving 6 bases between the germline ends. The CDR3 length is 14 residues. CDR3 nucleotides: TGTGCCAGCAGTTTAGCCACTAGCACAGATACGCAGTATTTT. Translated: CASSLATSTDTQYF.

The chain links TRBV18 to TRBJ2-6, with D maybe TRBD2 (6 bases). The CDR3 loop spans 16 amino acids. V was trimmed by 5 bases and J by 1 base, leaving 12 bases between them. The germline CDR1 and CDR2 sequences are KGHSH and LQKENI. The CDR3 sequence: CASSKSGESGANVLTF. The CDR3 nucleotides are TGTGCCAGCTCAAAATCGGGGGAGTCTGGGGCCAACGTCCTGACTTTC.

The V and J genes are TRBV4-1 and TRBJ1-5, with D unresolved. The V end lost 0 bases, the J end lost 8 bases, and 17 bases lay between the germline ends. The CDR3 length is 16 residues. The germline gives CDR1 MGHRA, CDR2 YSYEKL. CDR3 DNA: TGCGCCAGCAGCCAAGAAGATCTAGCAATCATCGAGCCCCAGCATTTT. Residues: CASSQEDLAIIEPQHF.

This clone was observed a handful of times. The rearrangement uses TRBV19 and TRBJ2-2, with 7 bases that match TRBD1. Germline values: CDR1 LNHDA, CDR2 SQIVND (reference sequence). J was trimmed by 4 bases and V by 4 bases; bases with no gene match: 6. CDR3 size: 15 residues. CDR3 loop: CASSSRGLSTGELFF. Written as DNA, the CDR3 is TGTGCCAGTAGTAGTAGGGGGCTGAGCACCGGGGAGCTGTTTTTT. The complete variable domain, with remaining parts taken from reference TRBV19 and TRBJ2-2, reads DGGITQSPKYLFRKEGQNVTLSCEQNLNHDAMYWYRQDPGQGLRLIYYSQIVNDFQKGDIAEGYSVSREKKESFPLTVTSAQKNPTAFYLCASSSRGLSTGELFFGEGSRLTVL.

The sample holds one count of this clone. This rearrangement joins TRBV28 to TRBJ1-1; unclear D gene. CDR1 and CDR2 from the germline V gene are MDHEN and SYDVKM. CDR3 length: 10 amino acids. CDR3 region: CVDSDTEAFF. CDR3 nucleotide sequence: TGTGTGGACTCCGACACTGAAGCTTTCTTT.

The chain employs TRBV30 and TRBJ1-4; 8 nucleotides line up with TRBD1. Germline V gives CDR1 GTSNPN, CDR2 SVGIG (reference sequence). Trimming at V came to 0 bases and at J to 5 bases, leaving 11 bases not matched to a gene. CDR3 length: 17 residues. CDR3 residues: CAWSVEDRDYGNEKLFF. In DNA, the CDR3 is TGTGCCTGGAGTGTAGAGGACAGGGACTACGGGAATGAAAAACTGTTTTTT.

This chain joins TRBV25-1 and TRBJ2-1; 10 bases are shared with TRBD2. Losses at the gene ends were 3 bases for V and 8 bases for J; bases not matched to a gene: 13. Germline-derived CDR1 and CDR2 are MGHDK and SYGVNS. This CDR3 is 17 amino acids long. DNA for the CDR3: TGTGCCAGCAGTGACCCATTTCTCAGCGGGAGGGCTTATGAGCAGTTCTTC. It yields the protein CASSDPFLSGRAYEQFF.

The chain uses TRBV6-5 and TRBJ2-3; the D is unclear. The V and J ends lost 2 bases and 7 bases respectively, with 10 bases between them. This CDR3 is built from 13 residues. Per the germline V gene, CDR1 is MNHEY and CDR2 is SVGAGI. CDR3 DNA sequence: TGTGCCAGCAGTTACCCGGAGCGATATACGCAGTATTTT. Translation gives CASSYPERYTQYF.

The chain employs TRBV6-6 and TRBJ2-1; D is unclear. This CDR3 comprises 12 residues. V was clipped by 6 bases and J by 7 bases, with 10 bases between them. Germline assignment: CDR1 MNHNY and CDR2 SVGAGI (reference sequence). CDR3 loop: CASSYQGNEQFF. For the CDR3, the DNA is TGTGCCAGCAGCTATCAAGGGAATGAGCAGTTCTTC.

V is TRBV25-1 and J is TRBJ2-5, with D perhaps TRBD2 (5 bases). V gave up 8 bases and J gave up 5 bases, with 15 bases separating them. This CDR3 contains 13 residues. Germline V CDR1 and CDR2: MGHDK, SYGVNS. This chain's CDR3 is CASGRGVAETQYF. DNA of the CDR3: TGTGCCAGCGGACGGGGAGTGGCGGAGACCCAGTACTTC.

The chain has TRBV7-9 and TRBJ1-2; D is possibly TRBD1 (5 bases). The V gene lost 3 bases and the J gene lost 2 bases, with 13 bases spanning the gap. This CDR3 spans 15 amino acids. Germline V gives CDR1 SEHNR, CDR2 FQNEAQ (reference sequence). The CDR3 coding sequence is TGTGCCAGCAGCTTGGGAGGGGAAGGAAACTATGGCTACACCTTC. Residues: CASSLGGEGNYGYTF.

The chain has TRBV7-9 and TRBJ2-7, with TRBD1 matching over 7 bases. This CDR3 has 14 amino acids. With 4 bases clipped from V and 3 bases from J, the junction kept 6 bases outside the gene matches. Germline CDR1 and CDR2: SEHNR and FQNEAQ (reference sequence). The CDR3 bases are TGTGCCAGCAGCTCATCGACAGGGATCTACGAGCAGTACTTC. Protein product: CASSSSTGIYEQYF.